Following are 15 T cell receptor beta chains from one sample sequenced in a study of naive and memory T cell subsets. Both TRBC1 and TRBC2 were covered by a beta constant-region primer of two equimolar oligonucleotides. The ligated cDNA underwent four PCR rounds using SP2 and nested alpha and beta constant-region primers. TCRdb called the UMI-ligation and nested PCR reads again in MiXCR, with one record for every CDR3 protein. The data hold 95,000 to 150,000 distinct CDR3 sequences, with roughly 36% observed a single time. Material for sequencing was central memory CD4+ T cells from blood. These TCRs come from a human donor in good health.

This chain joins TRBV11-2 and TRBJ1-1; D is uncertain. CDR1 SGHAT and CDR2 FQNNGV come from the germline V gene. The CDR3 contains 14 residues. V was pared by 5 bases and J by 0 bases, with 10 bases between. The CDR3 is CASSLSQVNTEAFF. CDR3 DNA sequence: TGTGCCAGCAGCCTAAGCCAAGTGAACACTGAAGCTTTCTTT.

This clonotype was detected only a few times. J is TRBJ2-1 and V is TRBV5-1; 10 nucleotides agree with TRBD1. J was trimmed by 0 bases and V by 2 bases; bases with no gene match: 5. CDR3 length: 17 amino acids. Germline V gene data show CDR1 as SGHRS and CDR2 as YFSETQ. CDR3: CASSFRDRGSSYNEQFF. The CDR3, as DNA: TGCGCCAGCAGCTTCCGGGACAGGGGATCCTCCTACAATGAGCAGTTCTTC. Complete variable domain (other parts from reference TRBV5-1 and TRBJ2-1): KAGVTQTPRYLIKTRGQQVTLSCSPISGHRSVSWYQQTPGQGLQFLFEYFSETQRNKGNFPGRFSGRQFSNSRSEMNVSTLELGDSALYLCASSFRDRGSSYNEQFFGPGTRLTVL.

This clonotype has a handful of counts. The V and J genes are TRBV6-5 and TRBJ2-2; D is uncertain. The V gene's germline CDR1 is MNHEY and CDR2 SVGAGI. The CDR3 consists of 14 residues. Trimming stripped 2 bases from V and 3 bases from J, with 7 bases between. CDR3 loop: CASSYVAHTGELFF. As DNA, the CDR3 is TGTGCCAGCAGTTACGTAGCCCACACCGGGGAGCTGTTTTTT.

This clonotype has more than one count but fewer than ten. The CDR3 bases are TGTGCCATCAGTGGTGAGACAGTGCGCAATGAGCAGTTCTTC. Amino acids: CAISGETVRNEQFF. The chain joins TRBV10-3 to TRBJ2-1, with a weak D call TRBD1 (5 bases). The CDR3 has 14 residues. Trimming pared 4 bases from V and 6 bases from J, leaving 13 bases between. Looked up from germline, CDR1 is ENHRY and CDR2 is SYGVKD.

In its sample, this clonotype was seen a few times. The rearrangement uses TRBV20-1 and TRBJ1-6; perhaps TRBD1 as D (5 bases). The CDR3 spans 15 residues. The germline CDR1 and CDR2 sequences are DFQATT and SNEGSKA (reference sequence). This CDR3 is CSAHHLQARHSPLHF. Written as DNA, the CDR3 is TGCAGCGCACACCATTTACAGGCCCGGCATTCACCCCTCCACTTT.

The rearrangement links TRBV3-1 to TRBJ1-6; D is possibly TRBD1 (6 bases). The V gene lost 6 bases and the J gene lost 8 bases, with 23 bases spanning the gap. The CDR3 runs to 17 residues. Germline CDR1 reads LGHDT; CDR2 reads YNNKEL (reference sequence). The CDR3 DNA sequence: TGTGCCAGCAGACTAGGGATAGGGGGGCGCGGAGATTCACCCCTCCACTTT. As protein: CASRLGIGGRGDSPLHF.

This clonotype was seen a handful of times. The chain combines TRBV20-1 with TRBJ1-6, with 7 bases matching TRBD1. Germline V gene data show CDR1 as DFQATT and CDR2 as SNEGSKA (reference sequence). The CDR3 is 15 residues long. The CDR3 DNA reads TGCAGCGCACCGGACAGGATAGACTCTAATTCACCCCTCCACTTT. This encodes CSAPDRIDSNSPLHF.

The V and J genes are TRBV6-5 and TRBJ1-3; TRBD1 agrees at 8 bases. The junction had 7 bases not matched to a gene; V was cut back by 6 bases and J by 3 bases. From germline, CDR1 is MNHEY and CDR2 SVGAGI. CDR3 length: 15 residues. The DNA for the CDR3 is TGTGCCAGCAGCGTACAGGGGGTTAATGGAAACACCATATATTTT. Translation gives CASSVQGVNGNTIYF.

As regards this clonotype: At one of its ends the junction is not consistent with the germline gene, which may arise from a read error. This chain links TRBV6-1 with TRBJ2-2; 10 bases agree with TRBD1. CDR3 length equals 18 residues. Per the germline V gene, CDR1 is MNHNS and CDR2 is SASEGT. The CDR3 loop reads CASRGTFRDRGGSGELFF. DNA of the CDR3: TGTGCCAGCAGAGGGACCTTCCGGGACAGGGGAGGTTCCGGTGAGCTGTTTTTT.

V usage is TRBV6-2 or TRBV6-3 and J usage is TRBJ2-3; D unresolved. V lost 2 bases and J 3 bases, leaving 9 bases between the germline ends. This CDR3 is built from 14 residues. The germline V gene has CDR1 MNHEY and CDR2 SVGEGT. The CDR3, as DNA: TGTGCCAGCAGTTACCACAGCAGAACAGATACGCAGTATTTT. Residues: CASSYHSRTDTQYF.

DNA for the CDR3: TGTGCCAGCAGTGGGGAAATGCGAACCGGGGAGCTGTTTTTT. Translating it yields CASSGEMRTGELFF. This chain uses TRBV28 with TRBJ2-2, with no clear D. The CDR3 contains 14 residues. Trimming cost V 5 bases and J 5 bases, with 12 bases left between them. CDR1 is MDHEN and CDR2 is SYDVKM in the germline V gene.

Remarks on this clonotype: At one end the junction does not follow the germline gene, possibly because of a read error. The V and J genes are TRBV28 and TRBJ2-7; 8 bases match TRBD2. Germline CDR1 MDHEN, CDR2 SYDVKM. The CDR3 is made up of 14 amino acids. This chain's CDR3 is CASIESGRSSEQYF. CDR3 DNA sequence: TGTGCCAGCATAGAAAGCGGGAGATCCTCCGAGCAGTACTTC.

The gene calls are TRBV28 and TRBJ1-1; D is perhaps TRBD1 (6 bases). Trimming took off 4 bases at V and 0 bases at J, with 9 bases between the two ends. Germline V lookup: CDR1 MDHEN, CDR2 SYDVKM. The CDR3 runs 14 residues. CDR3 sequence (DNA): TGTGCCAGCAGTTCGACAGGACTGAACACTGAAGCTTTCTTT. It codes for CASSSTGLNTEAFF.

The chain couples TRBV5-5 to TRBJ2-5; D perhaps matches TRBD2 (5 bases). The CDR3 is made up of 14 amino acids. Trimming stripped 6 bases from V and 5 bases from J, with 17 bases between. The germline gives CDR1 SGHKS, CDR2 YYEKEE (reference sequence). CDR3 protein: CASMVEGHGETQYF. DNA of the CDR3: TGTGCCAGCATGGTAGAGGGCCACGGGGAGACCCAGTACTTC.

The V call is TRBV9, the J call TRBJ2-1; 11 bases map to TRBD2. Germline V lookup: CDR1 SGDLS, CDR2 YYNGEE. This CDR3 contains 16 residues. V trimming: 0 bases; J trimming: 3 bases; junction bases outside the gene matches: 2. As DNA, the CDR3 is TGTGCCAGCAGCGTAGCCGGGACTAGCGGCTACAATGAGCAGTTCTTC. The encoded protein is CASSVAGTSGYNEQFF.